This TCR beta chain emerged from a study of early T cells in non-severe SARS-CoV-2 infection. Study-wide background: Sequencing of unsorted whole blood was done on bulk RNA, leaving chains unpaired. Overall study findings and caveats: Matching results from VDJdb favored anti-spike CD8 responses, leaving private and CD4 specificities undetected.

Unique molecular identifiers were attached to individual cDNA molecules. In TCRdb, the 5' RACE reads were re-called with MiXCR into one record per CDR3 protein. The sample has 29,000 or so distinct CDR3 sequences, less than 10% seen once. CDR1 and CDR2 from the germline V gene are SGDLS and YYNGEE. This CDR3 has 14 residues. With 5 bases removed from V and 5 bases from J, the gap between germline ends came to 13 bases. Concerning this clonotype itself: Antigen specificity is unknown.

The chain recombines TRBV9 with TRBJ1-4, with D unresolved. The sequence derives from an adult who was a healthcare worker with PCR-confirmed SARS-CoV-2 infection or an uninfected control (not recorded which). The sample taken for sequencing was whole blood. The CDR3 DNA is TGTGCCAGCAGTATACTTCCGGACAATGAAAAACTGTTTTTT. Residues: CASSILPDNEKLFF.